This T cell receptor beta chain was sequenced in a study of cytomegalovirus exposure and HLA in healthy donors. The CDR3 runs 14 residues. Germline loops: CDR1 SGHTA, CDR2 FQGTGA. V lost 5 bases, J lost 8 bases, and 2 bases stayed unmatched. 13 Jbeta primers and 60 Vbeta primers were used for the PCR. Profiling relied on immunoSEQ multiplex PCR, and the TCRdb table lists in-frame clones only, not all of them. The sample has 150,000 to 200,000 clones, over 80% seen once. This clone showed up just a few times. This sequence joins TRBV7-3 and TRBJ2-2; 13 bases line up with TRBD2. This receptor was obtained from a girl between 10 and 17 years old in good health and CMV-seropositive. Sequencing was done on a sample of PBMCs. The CDR3 DNA follows: TGTGCCAGCAGCGAGGGACTAGCGGGGGGGGAGCTGTTTTTT. Amino acids: CASSEGLAGGELFF.